These 28 T cell receptor beta chains share one sample of origin, sequenced in a study of breast tumors, draining lymph nodes, adjacent tissues. TCRdb reprocessed the multiplex PCR reads via MiXCR and lists one record per CDR3 protein. The table includes roughly 100,000 distinct CDR3 sequences, around 30% detected once. Samples came from axillary lymph nodes draining the breast cancer. The sequencing input was axillary lymph node tissue. All receptors derive from a female donor with breast cancer. Some clones in this sample may be carry-over from other donors' samples.

The V gene is TRBV7-2, the J gene TRBJ2-2; 11 positions match TRBD2. The CDR3 covers 19 residues. Germline loops: CDR1 SGHTA, CDR2 FQGNSA. V dropped 1 base and J dropped 4; count of bases not matched to a gene: 11. The CDR3: CASSLVIAGGPRSTGELFF. The CDR3 coding sequence is TGTGCCAGCAGCTTAGTCATAGCGGGGGGGCCAAGAAGCACCGGGGAGCTGTTTTTT.

This clonotype showed up many times. V and J are TRBV4-1 and TRBJ2-5; no clear D. The length of the CDR3 is 15 residues. Trimming removed 4 bases from V and 5 bases from J, with 17 bases in between. Germline assignment: CDR1 MGHRA and CDR2 YSYEKL. CDR3 residues: CASSPDPYVWETQYF. The DNA for the CDR3 is TGCGCCAGCAGCCCGGATCCGTATGTTTGGGAGACCCAGTACTTC.

This clonotype was detected many times. V usage is TRBV10-2 and J usage is TRBJ2-1; unclear D gene. The CDR3 sequence is 15 residues long. Trimming took 10 bases from V and 4 from J, leaving 20 bases between them. The germline V gene encodes CDR1 WSHSY and CDR2 SAAADI. The DNA for the CDR3 is TGCGCCACCACGCAAATAGCCCCAGGTTACAATGAGCAGTTCTTC. Encoded protein: CATTQIAPGYNEQFF.

The sample holds many counts of this clonotype. The chain couples TRBV28 to TRBJ2-5, with 8 bases aligning to TRBD2. This CDR3 is built from 15 residues. Trimming at V came to 2 bases and at J to 4 bases, leaving 6 bases not matched to a gene. The V gene's germline CDR1 is MDHEN and CDR2 SYDVKM. CDR3 nucleotide sequence: TGTGCCAGCAGTTTACTTGAGCGGGGGCGAGAGACCCAGTACTTC. Amino acids: CASSLLERGRETQYF.

This clonotype was picked up many times. The chain links TRBV20-1 to TRBJ2-5, with TRBD1 identical over 10 bases. V trimming: 5 bases; J trimming: 7 bases; junction bases outside the gene matches: 10. The germline V gene encodes CDR1 DFQATT and CDR2 SNEGSKA (reference sequence). This CDR3 contains 14 residues. CDR3 loop: CSASRQGAGATQYF. The CDR3 DNA reads as TGCAGTGCTTCCCGACAGGGGGCGGGAGCGACCCAGTACTTC.

This chain's CDR3 is CASSARGTAYSNQPQHF. CDR3 sequence (DNA): TGTGCCAGCAGTGCTAGAGGGACAGCCTATAGCAATCAGCCCCAGCATTTT. This sequence joins TRBV25-1 and TRBJ1-5; 7 positions agree with TRBD1. The CDR3 has 17 residues. The V gene's germline CDR1 is MGHDK and CDR2 SYGVNS. Trimming at V came to 4 bases and at J to 0 bases, leaving 9 bases not matched to a gene.

This clonotype was seen ten or more times. The rearrangement joins TRBV3-1 to TRBJ2-6; D may correspond to TRBD1 or TRBD2 (6 bases each). This CDR3 spans 15 amino acids. V lost 8 bases and J lost 2, with 13 bases in between. CDR1 is LGHDT and CDR2 is YNNKEL in the germline V gene (reference sequence). CDR3 loop: CASGGLIPGANVLTF. The CDR3 DNA reads TGTGCCAGCGGGGGGCTGATCCCTGGGGCCAACGTCCTGACTTTC.

Comment on this clonotype: One end of the junction is discordant with germline, which a read error may explain. This rearrangement joins TRBV20-1 to TRBJ1-4; possible D gene TRBD1, 5 bases. CDR1 and CDR2 (germline): DFQATT, SNEGSKA (reference sequence). The CDR3 spans 11 residues. The CDR3 DNA sequence: TGCGGTGCCCTGTCCGGAGACAGACTGTTTTTT. Translation: CGALSGDRLFF.

This clonotype has just a few counts. A much larger clonotype is one base distant, so this may be a read error. This chain links TRBV6-5 with TRBJ1-5, with D hard to call. Germline values: CDR1 MNHEY, CDR2 SVGAGI. The CDR3 extends over 13 amino acids. CDR3 amino acids: CASSHSGNQPQHF. The CDR3, as DNA: TGTGCCAGCAGTCACTCGGGAAATCAGCCCCAGCATTTT.

At least ten counts were recorded for this clonotype. V is TRBV2 and J is TRBJ2-5, with 8 bases matching TRBD2. In germline, CDR1 is SNHLY, CDR2 FYNNEI. The CDR3 has 20 residues. V was pared by 2 bases and J by 7 bases, with 24 bases of the junction left unmatched. In DNA form, the CDR3 reads TGTGCCAGCAGTGAAAGCGTATGGGGTAGCGGGGACCTACCCCCAGGGACCCAGTACTTC. Translation gives CASSESVWGSGDLPPGTQYF.

This clonotype was counted ten times or more. The chain is built from TRBV14 and TRBJ1-3, with D maybe TRBD1 (5 bases). Germline assignment: CDR1 SGHDN and CDR2 FVKESK. This CDR3 has 15 amino acids. V dropped 0 bases and J dropped 5 bases, with 11 bases sitting between them. The CDR3 region has the DNA TGTGCCAGCAGCCAAGATTTGACAGTTCGAAACACCATATATTTT. Residues: CASSQDLTVRNTIYF.

Concerning this clonotype itself: A read error may explain this, as a much larger clone is one base away. The gene calls are TRBV30 and TRBJ2-1; D is undetermined. CDR3 length: 13 amino acids. V was trimmed by 2 bases and J by 6 bases, leaving 11 bases between them. CDR1 is GTSNPN and CDR2 is SVGIG in the germline V gene (reference sequence). The CDR3 protein is CAWSSLPCNEQFF. In DNA, the CDR3 is TGTGCCTGGAGTTCACTCCCCTGCAATGAGCAGTTCTTC.

This clonotype appeared many times. V usage is TRBV5-6 and J usage is TRBJ2-5; no firm D call. Trimming left V 5 bases short and J 1 base short, with 12 bases between. The CDR3 totals 14 residues. The germline gives CDR1 SGHDT, CDR2 YYEEEE. As DNA, the CDR3 is TGTGCCAGCAGTGCCCCGGGCCTCCAAGAGACCCAGTACTTC. Residues: CASSAPGLQETQYF.

With respect to this clonotype: Since a much larger clone is just one base distant, this may be a read error. The V and J genes are TRBV7-8 and TRBJ2-1; D is perhaps TRBD1 (7 bases). The CDR3 has 18 amino acids. Germline assignment: CDR1 SGHVS and CDR2 FQNEAQ. The CDR3 sequence: CGSSLKGLQGDSHNEQFF. The CDR3 DNA reads as TGTGGCAGCAGCCTCAAGGGTTTGCAGGGGGACTCCCACAATGAGCAGTTCTTC. The full variable domain, with the rest looked up from reference TRBV7-8 and TRBJ2-1, is GAGVSQSPRYKVAKRGQDVALRCDPISGHVSLFWYQQALGQGPEFLTYFQNEAQLDKSGLPSDRFFAERPEGSVSTLKIQRTQQEDSAVYLCGSSLKGLQGDSHNEQFFGPGTRLTVL.

This clonotype came up many times. The chain links TRBV30 to TRBJ1-4; 7 bases agree with TRBD1. There are 12 residues in the CDR3. Trimming cost V 4 bases and J 5 bases; bases outside gene matches: 1. The germline V gene has CDR1 GTSNPN and CDR2 SVGIG (reference sequence). The CDR3 sequence: CAWTGGNEKLFF. The CDR3 nucleotides are TGTGCCTGGACAGGGGGGAATGAAAAACTGTTTTTT.

The chain recombines TRBV20-1 with TRBJ2-3; TRBD1 aligns across 9 bases. The CDR3 consists of 15 residues. Germline V gene lookup returns CDR1 DFQATT and CDR2 SNEGSKA (reference sequence). V gave up 5 bases and J gave up 2 bases; unmatched junction bases: 8. The CDR3 sequence: CSAAAGQGNTDTQYF. As DNA, the CDR3 is TGCAGTGCTGCGGCGGGACAGGGAAACACAGATACGCAGTATTTT.

The chain couples TRBV7-2 to TRBJ2-3; 14 bases are a match to TRBD2. Germline V gene data show CDR1 as SGHTA and CDR2 as FQGNSA. The CDR3 covers 19 residues. V was clipped by 5 bases and J by 4 bases; unmatched bases: 14. Here the CDR3 DNA reads TGTGCCAGCAGCCCGAGAGGGGGGGGACTAGCGGGAGTTGCAGATACGCAGTATTTT. This sequence encodes CASSPRGGGLAGVADTQYF.

This clonotype was counted at least ten times. The rearrangement joins TRBV10-3 to TRBJ2-1; D possibly matches TRBD1 or TRBD2 (6 bases each). V lost 6 bases, J lost 10 bases, and 13 bases lay in between. Germline-derived CDR1 and CDR2 are ENHRY and SYGVKD. The CDR3 runs 12 residues. CDR3 residues: CAIRAGTNEQFF. CDR3 in DNA: TGTGCCATCAGGGCGGGGACAAACGAGCAGTTCTTC.

This clonotype appeared many times. The rearrangement links TRBV29-1 to TRBJ1-1; D remains unclear. Deletions cut 0 bases from V and 4 bases from J, with 12 bases between. Germline CDR1 and CDR2: SQVTM and ANQGSEA. CDR3 length: 14 amino acids. The CDR3 region is CSVEDLGSLTEAFF. The DNA for the CDR3 is TGCAGCGTTGAAGATCTTGGAAGTCTCACTGAAGCTTTCTTT. Full variable domain (missing parts from reference TRBV29-1 and TRBJ1-1): SAVISQKPSRDICQRGTSLTIQCQVDSQVTMMFWYRQQPGQSLTLIATANQGSEATYESGFVIDKFPISRPNLTFSTLTVSNMSPEDSSIYLCSVEDLGSLTEAFFGQGTRLTVV.

This clonotype was observed many times. This chain connects TRBV12-3 or TRBV12-4 to TRBJ2-3; D is unclear. V was pared by 5 bases and J by 3 bases, with 12 bases between. The CDR3 totals 14 residues. For the CDR3, the DNA is TGTGCCAGCAGTCCCGCCAGTATAACAGATACGCAGTATTTT. This encodes CASSPASITDTQYF.

The rearrangement links TRBV7-2 to TRBJ1-6, with 8 bases matching TRBD1. In germline, CDR1 is SGHTA, CDR2 FQGNSA. V dropped 2 bases and J dropped 13; count of bases not matched to a gene: 16. CDR3 length: 17 amino acids. The CDR3 coding sequence is TGTGCCAGCAGCTTACACTCTGGACAGGGTTCAAGTTCCCCCCTCCACTTT. It codes for CASSLHSGQGSSSPLHF. The whole variable domain, remainder taken from reference TRBV7-2 and TRBJ1-6, is GAGVSQSPSNKVTEKGKDVELRCDPISGHTALYWYRQSLGQGLEFLIYFQGNSAPDKSGLPSDRFSAERTGGSVSTLTIQRTQQEDSAVYLCASSLHSGQGSSSPLHFGNGTRLTVT.

The rearrangement uses TRBV9 and TRBJ1-4; the D gene is possibly TRBD1 (5 bases). CDR3 length: 17 residues. The V gene's germline CDR1 is SGDLS and CDR2 YYNGEE. The V end was cut by 0 bases, the J end by 7 bases, with 19 bases between. The CDR3: CASSVELAGGKGEKLFF. The CDR3, as DNA: TGTGCCAGCAGCGTAGAACTAGCGGGGGGGAAGGGTGAAAAACTGTTTTTT.

Comment on this clonotype: This sequence may be a read error, since a much larger clone differs from it by one base. This sequence joins TRBV11-2 and TRBJ2-5; weak D call: TRBD2 (7 bases). Germline V gene data show CDR1 as SGHAT and CDR2 as FQNNGV. V lost 2 bases, J lost 1 base, and 20 bases lay in between. The CDR3 is 18 residues long. The CDR3 sequence is CASSLTAGATSRQETQYF. For the CDR3, the DNA is TGTGCCAGCAGCTTAACCGCAGGGGCGACTAGCCGCCAAGAGACCCAGTACTTC.

This clonotype appeared many times. The V gene is TRBV2, the J gene TRBJ1-2; 8 positions match TRBD1. CDR1 is SNHLY, CDR2 FYNNEI, per germline. Unmatched junction bases numbered 6, after V lost 5 bases and J lost 4 bases. The CDR3 contains 14 residues. CDR3 in DNA: TGTGCCAGCAGTCTAACGGGACAGGCCTATGGCTACACCTTC. Translated, it gives CASSLTGQAYGYTF.

The rearrangement joins TRBV2 to TRBJ1-5, with D possibly being TRBD2 (5 bases). The J call may be faulty, since TRBJ2-3 better matches the DNA end. Germline V gives CDR1 SNHLY, CDR2 FYNNEI. This CDR3 region has 14 residues. The CDR3 region is CASRFGVNSQPQYF. CDR3 sequence (DNA): TGTGCCAGCAGATTCGGGGTAAACTCTCAGCCCCAGTATTTT.

The chain combines TRBV27 with TRBJ1-6; D not certain. The CDR3 is 11 amino acids. V was cut by 5 bases and J by 16 bases, with 12 bases left in between. Germline V gene lookup returns CDR1 MNHEY and CDR2 SMNVEV (reference sequence). The CDR3 loop is CASSPSGSLHF. The DNA for the CDR3 is TGTGCCAGCAGTCCTAGCGGGAGTCTCCACTTT.

This clonotype was seen a few times. Written as DNA, the CDR3 is TGCGCCAGCAGTTTATCAGGGGCTCCCACTGAAGCTTTCTTT. Encoded protein: CASSLSGAPTEAFF. V and J are TRBV10-1 and TRBJ1-1; D might be TRBD1 (6 bases). V shed 5 bases and J shed 4 bases, with 14 bases lying between them. CDR1 is WNHNN and CDR2 is SYGVQD in the germline V gene (reference sequence). This CDR3 has 14 amino acids.

This clonotype appeared many times. The chain couples TRBV27 to TRBJ2-1; 7 bases agree with TRBD1. Losses at the gene ends were 6 bases for V and 1 base for J; bases not matched to a gene: 0. Germline-derived CDR1 and CDR2 are MNHEY and SMNVEV (reference sequence). The CDR3 totals 13 residues. Written as DNA, the CDR3 is TGTGCCAGCAGGGACAGGTCCTACAATGAGCAGTTCTTC. It specifies CASRDRSYNEQFF.